The 21 T cell receptor beta chains in this list originate from one sample, sequenced in a study of T-cell memory formation after mild COVID-19. In TCRdb, the 5' RACE reads were re-called with MiXCR into one record per CDR3 protein. The profile shows fewer than 600,000 distinct CDR3 sequences, about 20% of them singletons. The sample consisted of PBMCs or a T cell subset sorted from them (not recorded which). Receptor source: an adult woman who had mild COVID-19 (a few samples of this study predate the infection). Cell type and time point are not known.

The chain carries TRBV28 and TRBJ2-7; no reliable D call. Germline assignment: CDR1 MDHEN and CDR2 SYDVKM. V dropped 2 bases and J dropped 4 bases, with 9 bases sitting between them. The CDR3 has 13 residues. For the CDR3, the DNA is TGTGCCAGCAGTTTAGTTAGGCGTTACGAGCAGTACTTC. This gives the protein CASSLVRRYEQYF.

The genes are TRBV7-3 and TRBJ2-1; 7 nucleotides agree with TRBD2. The germline gives CDR1 SGHTA, CDR2 FQGTGA. V dropped 4 bases and J dropped 9; count of bases not matched to a gene: 6. This CDR3 is 13 amino acids long. The DNA for the CDR3 is TGTGCCAGCAGCTCCTCCGGGGGGTTTGAGCAGTTCTTC. Its protein product is CASSSSGGFEQFF. Filled out from reference TRBV7-3 and TRBJ2-1, the complete variable domain reads GAGVSQTPSNKVTEKGKYVELRCDPISGHTALYWYRQSLGQGPEFLIYFQGTGAADDSGLPNDRFFAVRPEGSVSTLKIQRTERGDSAVYLCASSSSGGFEQFFGPGTRLTVL.

The rearrangement uses TRBV18 and TRBJ2-1; D is unresolved. V was pared by 5 bases and J by 8 bases, with 25 bases between. This CDR3 has 17 amino acids. Germline CDR1 KGHSH, CDR2 LQKENI. CDR3 sequence reads: CASSTVPGVMPNDEQFF. Written as DNA, the CDR3 is TGTGCCAGCTCAACAGTCCCCGGAGTCATGCCCAACGATGAGCAGTTCTTC.

The chain carries TRBV12-1 and TRBJ2-1; TRBD2 reflects the table's D call only, with no check against the DNA. TRBV12-1 constitutes a pseudogene. The CDR3 has 15 amino acids. The CDR3 coding sequence is TGTGCCAGCAGCTTGAGGGACTCTACCTACAATGAGCAGTTCTTC. Protein product: CASSLRDSTYNEQFF.

This clonotype is a singleton in its sample. The chain couples TRBV4-1 to TRBJ2-3; D gene unclear. V lost 0 bases and J 0 bases, leaving 1 base between the germline ends. This CDR3 has 13 amino acids. Germline loops: CDR1 MGHRA, CDR2 YSYEKL. The DNA for the CDR3 is TGCGCCAGCAGCCAAGAGAGCACAGATACGCAGTATTTT. It specifies CASSQESTDTQYF.

V usage is TRBV29-1 and J usage is TRBJ2-6; no firm D call. Trimming took off 4 bases at V and 0 bases at J, with 13 bases between the two ends. CDR3 length: 16 residues. The germline gives CDR1 SQVTM, CDR2 ANQGSEA. CDR3 loop: CSVVPSISSGANVLTF. CDR3 sequence (DNA): TGCAGCGTTGTACCCAGTATAAGCTCTGGGGCCAACGTCCTGACTTTC.

The chain couples TRBV5-1 to TRBJ1-5, with a possible D match to TRBD1 (5 bases). The CDR3 contains 17 residues. CDR1 SGHRS and CDR2 YFSETQ come from the germline V gene. V lost 0 bases and J 2 bases, leaving 15 bases between the germline ends. CDR3 DNA sequence: TGCGCCAGCAGCTTGGGGTCGGCAGGGTCGGGCAATCAGCCCCAGCATTTT. This codes for CASSLGSAGSGNQPQHF.

In this sample, this clonotype turned up a few times. The chain combines TRBV7-9 with TRBJ2-3, with D tentatively TRBD2 (5 bases). V was clipped by 0 bases and J by 0 bases, with 13 bases between them. The CDR3 spans 17 residues. The germline V gene has CDR1 SEHNR and CDR2 FQNEAQ (reference sequence). The CDR3 nucleotides are TGTGCCAGCAGCTTAGCCGTCCGGGAAGGAAGCACAGATACGCAGTATTTT. This encodes CASSLAVREGSTDTQYF.

The sample holds a few counts of this clonotype. This chain joins TRBV20-1 and TRBJ2-3; D ambiguous. This CDR3 is 14 amino acids long. Per germline, CDR1 DFQATT and CDR2 SNEGSKA (reference sequence). Trimming left V 3 bases short and J 4 bases short, with 14 bases between. CDR3 DNA sequence: TGCAGTGCTAGTCAGCTAAAGAGCGCAGATACGCAGTATTTT. Translating gives CSASQLKSADTQYF.

This chain connects TRBV5-1 to TRBJ1-5; 7 nucleotides line up with TRBD1. The V gene end was trimmed by 4 bases and the J gene end by 3 bases; junction bases not matched to a gene: 7. CDR1 is SGHRS, CDR2 YFSETQ, per germline. The CDR3 consists of 15 residues. The CDR3 protein is CASSTTGMDNQPQHF. DNA for the CDR3: TGCGCCAGCAGCACGACAGGGATGGACAATCAGCCCCAGCATTTT.

This clonotype has more than one count but fewer than ten. The V call is TRBV7-9, the J call TRBJ2-7, with a weak D call TRBD2 (6 bases). V lost 10 bases to trimming and J lost 3 bases, with 16 bases between them. Germline loops: CDR1 SEHNR, CDR2 FQNEAQ (reference sequence). This CDR3 comprises 13 residues. The chain's CDR3 is CAIAALSGYEQYF. CDR3 in DNA: TGTGCCATAGCGGCCCTTTCGGGCTACGAGCAGTACTTC.

This clonotype came up a few times. The CDR3 bases are TGTGCCAGCAGCTCCGGGACAGGGAGATTATATGGCTACACCTTC. As protein: CASSSGTGRLYGYTF. The chain has TRBV7-9 and TRBJ1-2; 9 bases fit TRBD1. Germline lookup yields CDR1 SEHNR and CDR2 FQNEAQ (reference sequence). Losses at the gene ends were 4 bases for V and 5 bases for J; bases not matched to a gene: 8. There are 15 residues in the CDR3.

This clonotype has only a few counts. The genes are TRBV7-3 and TRBJ2-4; possibly TRBD2 for D (6 bases). The CDR3 length is 14 residues. Germline values: CDR1 SGHTA, CDR2 FQGTGA. V lost 3 bases and J 3 bases, leaving 9 bases between the germline ends. This CDR3 is CASSFMGGKNIQYF. As DNA, the CDR3 is TGTGCCAGCAGCTTCATGGGAGGCAAAAACATTCAGTACTTC.

V and J are TRBV7-2 and TRBJ2-7, with D perhaps matching TRBD1 (6 bases). V was clipped by 2 bases and J by 6 bases, with 17 bases between them. Germline V lookup: CDR1 SGHTA, CDR2 FQGNSA. The CDR3 has 15 residues. The CDR3 protein is CASSLNRAGSSEQYF. In DNA form, the CDR3 reads TGTGCCAGCAGCTTAAACAGGGCCGGGTCTAGCGAGCAGTACTTC.

In its sample, this clonotype was seen a few times. The chain is built from TRBV20-1 and TRBJ2-5; D could derive from TRBD1 or TRBD2 (6 bases each). Deletions cut 3 bases from V and 0 bases from J, with 8 bases between. Germline lookup yields CDR1 DFQATT and CDR2 SNEGSKA (reference sequence). The CDR3 runs 13 residues. As DNA, the CDR3 is TGCAGTGCTAGTAGGGGGGACCAAGAGACCCAGTACTTC. It specifies CSASRGDQETQYF.

This clonotype was counted a few times. The chain is built from TRBV3-1 and TRBJ2-7; 9 bases match TRBD2. The CDR3 covers 17 residues. V was clipped by 3 bases and J by 0 bases; unmatched bases: 9. Germline V CDR1 and CDR2: LGHDT, YNNKEL (reference sequence). CDR3 residues: CASSQDPSGESSYEQYF. CDR3 coding DNA: TGTGCCAGCAGCCAGGACCCTAGCGGGGAAAGCTCCTACGAGCAGTACTTC.

V usage is TRBV12-3 or TRBV12-4 and J usage is TRBJ2-4; D possibly corresponds to TRBD1 (5 bases). This CDR3 spans 15 amino acids. V was trimmed by 2 bases and J by 0 bases, leaving 8 bases between them. The CDR3 spells CASSLLGLAKNIQYF. The CDR3 DNA sequence: TGTGCCAGCAGTTTATTGGGGCTAGCCAAAAACATTCAGTACTTC.

The chain carries TRBV5-1 and TRBJ2-5, with TRBD2 matching 7 bases. Trimming took 3 bases from V and 9 from J; bases not matched to a gene: 29. CDR1 is SGHRS and CDR2 is YFSETQ in the germline V gene. The CDR3 has 20 residues. The CDR3 spells CASSSEEGTTIAGGFGSQYF. Written as DNA, the CDR3 is TGCGCCAGCAGCTCTGAGGAGGGGACTACAATCGCCGGAGGGTTTGGGTCCCAGTACTTC.

This rearrangement joins TRBV7-8 to TRBJ1-1, with a tentative D call TRBD1 (5 bases). V lost 2 bases and J lost 12, with 22 bases in between. This CDR3 spans 15 amino acids. Germline loops: CDR1 SGHVS, CDR2 FQNEAQ. The CDR3 reads CASSLSPLAGRRPFF. In DNA, the CDR3 is TGTGCCAGCAGCTTATCACCCCTCGCGGGGCGGCGCCCTTTCTTT.

In its sample, this clonotype was seen many times. The V and J genes are TRBV20-1 and TRBJ2-7, with D perhaps TRBD1 (5 bases). The germline V and J ends were trimmed by 1 base and 3 bases, with 7 bases remaining between them. The CDR3 is 12 amino acids. The germline V gene encodes CDR1 DFQATT and CDR2 SNEGSKA (reference sequence). CDR3 region: CSARVTDYEQYF. The DNA for the CDR3 is TGCAGTGCTAGAGTGACAGACTACGAGCAGTACTTC.

This chain joins TRBV4-2 and TRBJ2-1; D perhaps matches TRBD2 (5 bases). The length of the CDR3 is 15 residues. Trimming cost V 5 bases and J 7 bases, with 18 bases left between them. CDR1 is LGHNA, CDR2 YNFKEQ, per germline. CDR3 DNA: TGTGCCAGCAGCTTACTAGGGAGTGAAAAAAATGAGCAGTTCTTC. Translated: CASSLLGSEKNEQFF.